The T cell receptor beta chain described here comes from a study of cytomegalovirus exposure and HLA in healthy donors. Overall study: Approximately 190 million T cells yielded around 100 million unique TCR beta sequences, as an earlier analysis found. Overall study results and limits: In a later analysis, V- and J-gene trimming of beta chains associated with a DCLRE1C missense variant, replicated independently. The study reported that TCR beta sequences accurately predicted HLA-A and HLA-B alleles in most subjects.

Regarding this clone: Antigen specificity is unknown.

CDR1 SGHNT and CDR2 YYREEE come from the germline V gene (reference sequence). The CDR3 sequence is 12 residues long. Trimming cost V 6 bases and J 8 bases, with 12 bases left between them. It was with 60 Vbeta and 13 Jbeta primers that the PCR ran. Per the study methods: As a later analysis found, there were 70 million to 80 million unique TCR beta chains, of which around 9.9 million were shared. Data came from immunoSEQ multiplex PCR; TCRdb stores just in-frame clones and leaves some out. That table supplies the V and J calls and clone size; D and trimming were determined from the DNA. The table records around 170,000 clones, roughly 75% of them present only once.

Specimen: PBMCs. The receptor was derived from a woman in her thirties in good health and CMV-seronegative. J is TRBJ1-5 and V is TRBV5-4; no definite D call. The CDR3 DNA follows: TGTGCCAGCACCGTCCGCGGGGAGCCCCAGCATTTT. This codes for CASTVRGEPQHF.